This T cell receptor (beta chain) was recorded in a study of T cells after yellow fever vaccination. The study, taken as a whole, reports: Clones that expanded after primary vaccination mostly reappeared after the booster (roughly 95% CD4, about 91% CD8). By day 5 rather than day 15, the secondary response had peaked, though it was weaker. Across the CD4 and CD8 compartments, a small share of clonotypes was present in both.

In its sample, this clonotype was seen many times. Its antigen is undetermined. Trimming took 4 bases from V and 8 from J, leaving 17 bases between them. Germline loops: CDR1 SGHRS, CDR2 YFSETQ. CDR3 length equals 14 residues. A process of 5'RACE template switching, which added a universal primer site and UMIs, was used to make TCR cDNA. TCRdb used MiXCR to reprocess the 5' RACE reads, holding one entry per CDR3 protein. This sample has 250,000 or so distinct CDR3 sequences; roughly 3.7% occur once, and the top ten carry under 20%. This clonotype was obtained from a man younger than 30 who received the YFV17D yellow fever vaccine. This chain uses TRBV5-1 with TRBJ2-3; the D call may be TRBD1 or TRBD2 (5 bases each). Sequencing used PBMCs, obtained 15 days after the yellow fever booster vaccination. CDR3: CASSLGDGRGTQYF. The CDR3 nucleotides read TGCGCCAGCAGCCTCGGGGACGGAAGGGGTACGCAGTATTTT.